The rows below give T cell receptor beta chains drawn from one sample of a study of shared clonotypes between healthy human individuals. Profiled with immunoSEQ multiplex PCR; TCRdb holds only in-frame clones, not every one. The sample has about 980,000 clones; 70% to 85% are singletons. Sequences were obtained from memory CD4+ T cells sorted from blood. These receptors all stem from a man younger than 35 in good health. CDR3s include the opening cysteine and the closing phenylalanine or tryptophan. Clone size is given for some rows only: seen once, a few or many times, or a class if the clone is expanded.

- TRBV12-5 CASGPTDTNEKLFF
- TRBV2 CASSDQGPDFF
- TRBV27 CASSLGQGIYEQYF
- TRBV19 CASSTWDRADTQYF
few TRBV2 CASSESSLEQYF
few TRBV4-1 CASSQESRTGHQGGELFF
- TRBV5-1 CASSLVPGSTGELFF
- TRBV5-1 CASSLDGSSNQPQHF
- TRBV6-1 CASSLSPGNTEAFF
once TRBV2 CASTRGAGLTYEQYF
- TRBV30 CAWSVGGSANEQYF
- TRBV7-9 CASSSRAGGTGELFF
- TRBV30 CAWTGTSLFSTDTQYF
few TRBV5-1 CASSLRQGNEQFF
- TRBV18 CASSLAGDYNEQFF
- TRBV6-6 CASSSASGQSQPPLHF
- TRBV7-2 CASSYGGARGDAFF
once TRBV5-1 CASSFLRGYVAKNIQYF
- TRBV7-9 CAPSLEEGLGTEAFF
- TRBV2 CASSAFLGANEKLFF
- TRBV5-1 CASSLVPSSSYNSPLHF
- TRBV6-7 CASSFSLGGGAGELFF
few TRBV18 CASSPGGETQYF
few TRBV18 CASSPDRLYGYTF
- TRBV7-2 CASSLGLSSGNTIYF
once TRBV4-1 CASSLSDNQPQHF